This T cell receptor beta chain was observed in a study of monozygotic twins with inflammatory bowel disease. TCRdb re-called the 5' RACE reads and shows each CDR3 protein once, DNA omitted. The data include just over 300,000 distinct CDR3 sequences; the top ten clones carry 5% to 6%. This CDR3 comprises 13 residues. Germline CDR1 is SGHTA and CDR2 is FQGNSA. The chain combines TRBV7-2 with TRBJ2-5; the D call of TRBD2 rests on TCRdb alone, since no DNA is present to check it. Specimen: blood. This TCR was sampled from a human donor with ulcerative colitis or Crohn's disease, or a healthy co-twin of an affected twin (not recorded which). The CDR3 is CASSLILEGTQYF.